This T cell receptor (beta chain) originates from a study of cytomegalovirus exposure and HLA in healthy donors. On the study more broadly: The platform used for the 100 to 150 validation repertoires matched that of the approximately 620 first-cohort repertoires, a later analysis reported.

Trimming cost V 3 bases and J 10 bases; bases outside gene matches: 8. Germline values: CDR1 SGHNT, CDR2 YYREEE (reference sequence). This CDR3 has 15 residues. Profiled with immunoSEQ multiplex PCR; TCRdb holds only in-frame clones, not every one. This sample carries approximately 170,000 clones, around 85% of them seen once, and the ten largest clones take approximately 15%. The TCR comes from a man in his late teens or twenties in good health and CMV-seropositive. Sequencing was performed on PBMCs. The chain is built from TRBV5-4 and TRBJ1-6; TRBD1 agrees at 9 bases. The CDR3 region is CASSSGGTGHSPLHF. The CDR3 DNA reads TGTGCCAGCAGCTCTGGGGGGACAGGGCACTCACCCCTCCACTTT. Looking up the rest from reference TRBV5-4 and TRBJ1-6 gives the full variable domain: ETGVTQSPTHLIKTRGQQVTLRCSSQSGHNTVSWYQQALGQGPQFIFQYYREEENGRGNFPPRFSGLQFPNYSSELNVNALELDDSALYLCASSSGGTGHSPLHFGNGTRLTVT.